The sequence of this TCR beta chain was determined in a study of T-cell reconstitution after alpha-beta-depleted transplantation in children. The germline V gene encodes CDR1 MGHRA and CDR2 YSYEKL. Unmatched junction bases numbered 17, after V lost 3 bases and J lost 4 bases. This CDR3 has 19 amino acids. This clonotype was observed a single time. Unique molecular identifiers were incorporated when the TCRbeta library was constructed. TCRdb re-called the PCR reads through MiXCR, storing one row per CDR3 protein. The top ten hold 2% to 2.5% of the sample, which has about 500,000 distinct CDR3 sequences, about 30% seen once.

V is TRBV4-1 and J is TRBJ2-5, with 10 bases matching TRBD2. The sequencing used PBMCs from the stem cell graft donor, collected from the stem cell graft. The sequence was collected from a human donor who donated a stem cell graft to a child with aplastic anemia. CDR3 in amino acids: CASSQGPSGSDVLGETQYF. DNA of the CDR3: TGCGCCAGCAGCCAGGGGCCTAGCGGGAGCGACGTTTTGGGAGAGACCCAGTACTTC.